This TCR beta chain was captured by sequencing in a study of T cell responses to AZD1222 COVID-19 vaccine. Study-wide results and caveats: All repertoire sampling was performed exclusively after the peak T cell response. It was only a handful of AZD1222 recipients who were seropositive at baseline. CD4 TCRs linked to vaccination spanned spike, dominating at 160-218 and 743-854.

Whether given at about 4 or about 12 weeks, second doses were pooled. In regard to this clone: Its antigen remains unidentified.

The protocol was immunoSEQ multiplex PCR, while the TCRdb copy is restricted to in-frame clones and leaves out a portion. The sample lists about 160,000 clones, 88% occurring once. The sequencing here drew on peripheral blood, taken 28 days after the second AZD1222 dose. The TCR was taken from an adult who received the AZD1222 COVID-19 vaccine.

The CDR3 spells CASSSGPRTSGYNEQFF. The DNA of the CDR3 is TGTGCCAGCAGCTCCGGTCCCAGGACTAGCGGATACAATGAGCAGTTCTTC. The genes are TRBV5-5 and TRBJ2-1; 10 bases map to TRBD2. The CDR3 consists of 17 residues. V dropped 3 bases and J dropped 4; count of bases not matched to a gene: 10. Germline CDR1 SGHKS, CDR2 YYEKEE (reference sequence).